Sequencing of this T cell receptor (beta chain) was carried out in a study of cytomegalovirus exposure and HLA in healthy donors. Germline V lookup: CDR1 LGHNA, CDR2 YNFKEQ. The CDR3 length is 15 residues. V was pared by 4 bases and J by 5 bases, with 9 bases of the junction left unmatched. 60 Vbeta and 13 Jbeta primers were used in PCR. The protocol was immunoSEQ multiplex PCR, while the TCRdb copy is restricted to in-frame clones and leaves out a portion. This sample has roughly 120,000 clones, with around three quarters found just once. The receptor's source is a woman aged 40 to 50 in good health and CMV-seropositive. The sample consisted of PBMCs. The chain couples TRBV4-2 to TRBJ2-5, with 8 bases that match TRBD2. The DNA for the CDR3 is TGTGCCAGCAGCCCGAGCGGGAGTGGACGGGAGACCCAGTACTTC. This codes for CASSPSGSGRETQYF.